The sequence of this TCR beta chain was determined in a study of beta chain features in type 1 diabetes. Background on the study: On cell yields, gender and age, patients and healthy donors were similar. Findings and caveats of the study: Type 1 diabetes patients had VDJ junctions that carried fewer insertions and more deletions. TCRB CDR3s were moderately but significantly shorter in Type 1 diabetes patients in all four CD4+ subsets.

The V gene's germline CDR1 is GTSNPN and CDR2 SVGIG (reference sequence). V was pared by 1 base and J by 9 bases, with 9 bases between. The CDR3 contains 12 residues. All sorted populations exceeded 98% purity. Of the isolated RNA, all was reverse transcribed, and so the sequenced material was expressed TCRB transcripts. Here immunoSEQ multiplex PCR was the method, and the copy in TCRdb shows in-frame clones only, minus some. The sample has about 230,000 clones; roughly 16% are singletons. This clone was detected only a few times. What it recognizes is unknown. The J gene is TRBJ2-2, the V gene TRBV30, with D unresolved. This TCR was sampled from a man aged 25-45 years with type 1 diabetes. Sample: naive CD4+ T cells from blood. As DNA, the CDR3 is TGTGCCTGGAGTGGGGTAGCCTGGGAGCTGTTTTTT. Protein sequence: CAWSGVAWELFF.